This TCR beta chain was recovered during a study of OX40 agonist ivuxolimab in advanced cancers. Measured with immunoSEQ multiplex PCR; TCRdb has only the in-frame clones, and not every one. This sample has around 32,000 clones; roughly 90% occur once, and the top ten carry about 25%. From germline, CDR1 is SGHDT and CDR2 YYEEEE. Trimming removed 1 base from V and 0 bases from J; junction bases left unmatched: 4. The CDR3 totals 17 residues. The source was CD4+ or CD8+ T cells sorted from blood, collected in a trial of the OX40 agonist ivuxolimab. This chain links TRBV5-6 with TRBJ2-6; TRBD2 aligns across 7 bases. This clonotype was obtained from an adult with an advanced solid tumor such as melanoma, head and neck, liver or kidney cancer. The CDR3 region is CASSLWRGSSGANVLTF. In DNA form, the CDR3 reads TGTGCCAGCAGCTTGTGGCGGGGGAGCTCTGGGGCCAACGTCCTGACTTTC.